These T cell receptor beta chains were read from a single sample in a study of cytomegalovirus exposure and HLA in healthy donors. Here immunoSEQ multiplex PCR was the method, and the copy in TCRdb shows in-frame clones only, minus some. The top ten clones hold roughly 3.5% of a sample with 120,000 or so clones, 83% of them seen once. Material: PBMCs. The source is a woman aged 40 to 50 in good health and CMV-seropositive. Each CDR3 is given with its conserved first and last residue. D genes are given only for firm matches. Only some rows state a clone size, as once, few, many or a class for expanded clones.

D: TRBD2; size: once; J: TRBJ2-3; V: TRBV6-1; DNA: TGTGCCAGCAGTGAAGCGCTAGCGGGAGGGCCAGATACGCAGTATTTT; CDR3: CASSEALAGGPDTQYF
D: TRBD1; size: NA; J: TRBJ1-2; V: TRBV14; DNA: TGTGCCAGCAGGCGCGGAGGGGGCAACTATGGCTACACCTTC; CDR3: CASRRGGGNYGYTF
D: TRBD1; size: NA; J: TRBJ2-7; V: TRBV19; DNA: TGTGCCAGTAGTATACAGGGGGATAACGAGCAGTACTTC; CDR3: CASSIQGDNEQYF
D: NA; size: few; J: TRBJ1-5; V: TRBV6-5; DNA: TGTGCCAGCAGTCAATCAGGGTATAGCAATCAGCCCCAGCATTTT; CDR3: CASSQSGYSNQPQHF
D: NA; size: NA; J: TRBJ1-6; V: TRBV7-8; DNA: TGTGCCAGCAGCTCGCCGTGGGAGGGCAATTCACCCCTCCACTTT; CDR3: CASSSPWEGNSPLHF
D: NA; size: NA; J: TRBJ2-7; V: TRBV13; DNA: TGTGCCAGCAGCCAACCCTTAGCGAGAGGTCCCTACGAGCAGTACTTC; CDR3: CASSQPLARGPYEQYF
D: TRBD2; size: NA; J: TRBJ2-2; V: TRBV19; DNA: TGTGCCAGTAGTATAGGCGGGAGGCGCCCCGGGGAGCTGTTTTTT; CDR3: CASSIGGRRPGELFF
D: TRBD2; size: NA; J: TRBJ2-1; V: TRBV4-1; DNA: TGCGCCAGCAGCCAACCCCTAGCGGGACGCTACAATGAGCAGTTCTTC; CDR3: CASSQPLAGRYNEQFF
D: TRBD2; size: NA; J: TRBJ2-2; V: TRBV6-5; DNA: TGTGCCACCAGTTTGCGGACTAGCGGGCTGACCGGGGAGCTGTTTTTT; CDR3: CATSLRTSGLTGELFF
D: TRBD1; size: NA; J: TRBJ2-1; V: TRBV5-1; DNA: TGCGCCAGCAGCCCGGGACAGACCTACAATGAGCAGTTCTTC; CDR3: CASSPGQTYNEQFF
D: TRBD2; size: once; J: TRBJ2-2; V: TRBV7-2; DNA: TGTGCCAGCAGCTTTGGACTAGCGGGCGGCACCGGGGAGCTGTTTTTT; CDR3: CASSFGLAGGTGELFF
D: TRBD2; size: NA; J: TRBJ2-1; V: TRBV11-3; DNA: TGTGCCAGCAGCTTAGGGCCGGGAGGGGGCAATGAGCAGTTCTTC; CDR3: CASSLGPGGGNEQFF
D: TRBD1; size: NA; J: TRBJ1-2; V: TRBV4-2; DNA: TGTGCCAGCAGCCAAGATCTAGGACAGGGGCATGGCTACACCTTC; CDR3: CASSQDLGQGHGYTF
D: NA; size: NA; J: TRBJ1-5; V: TRBV28; DNA: TGTGCCAGCAGCCATGGACAGCTCAATCAGCCCCAGCATTTT; CDR3: CASSHGQLNQPQHF
D: NA; size: NA; J: TRBJ1-2; V: TRBV18; DNA: TGTGCCAGCTCACCTAGGGGATCCGATGGCTACACCTTC; CDR3: CASSPRGSDGYTF
D: NA; size: NA; J: TRBJ2-2; V: TRBV7-2; DNA: TGTGCCAGCAGCTTAGATGTAGGGAGAGCCGGGGAGCTGTTTTTT; CDR3: CASSLDVGRAGELFF
D: NA; size: NA; J: TRBJ2-1; V: TRBV28; DNA: TGTGCCAGCAGGTTCGATAGCTCCTACAATGAGCAGTTCTTC; CDR3: CASRFDSSYNEQFF
D: TRBD1; size: once; J: TRBJ1-5; V: TRBV2; DNA: TGTGCCAGCGGGCCCGGGACAGGGGCCAATCAGCCCCAGCATTTT; CDR3: CASGPGTGANQPQHF
D: NA; size: NA; J: TRBJ1-5; V: TRBV6-1; DNA: TGTGCCAGCAAATTGGGTGGGGCTTCCAATCAGCCCCAGCATTTT; CDR3: CASKLGGASNQPQHF
D: NA; size: NA; J: TRBJ2-7; V: TRBV15; DNA: TGTGCCACCAGCAAACGGGAAACCTACGAGCAGTACTTC; CDR3: CATSKRETYEQYF
D: TRBD1; size: NA; J: TRBJ1-2; V: TRBV19; DNA: TGTGCCAGTGATACCGCAGGGACAGCACTTATCGATGGCTACACCTTC; CDR3: CASDTAGTALIDGYTF
D: TRBD1; size: NA; J: TRBJ2-3; V: TRBV2; DNA: TGTGCCAGCAGTGTGAAACAGGGGGTTTCAGATACGCAGTATTTT; CDR3: CASSVKQGVSDTQYF
D: NA; size: NA; J: TRBJ2-1; V: TRBV30; DNA: TGTGCCTGGAGTCCGGGACTGCCGTTAAATGAGCAGTTCTTC; CDR3: CAWSPGLPLNEQFF
D: NA; size: NA; J: TRBJ1-4; V: TRBV10-2; DNA: TGCGCCAGCACCGGGACATTTTCTGAAAAACTGTTTTTT; CDR3: CASTGTFSEKLFF
D: NA; size: NA; J: TRBJ2-1; V: TRBV28; DNA: TGTGCCAGCAGTTCTTTCAATGAGCAGTTCTTC; CDR3: CASSSFNEQFF
D: NA; size: NA; J: TRBJ1-1; V: TRBV19; DNA: TGTGCCAGTGCCCCCAGGGGCCTGAACACTGAAGCTTTCTTT; CDR3: CASAPRGLNTEAFF
D: NA; size: NA; J: TRBJ2-7; V: TRBV11-2; DNA: TGTGCCAGCAGCTCCGGGTCGCTCTACGAGCAGTACTTC; CDR3: CASSSGSLYEQYF
D: NA; size: NA; J: TRBJ2-1; V: TRBV21-1; DNA: TGTGCCAGCAGCATCCTACCTGAGCAGTTCTTC; CDR3: CASSILPEQFF
D: TRBD2; size: NA; J: TRBJ2-7; V: TRBV11-3; DNA: TGTGCCAGCAGCTTAGTTGCGGGAGGCTACGAGCAGTACTTC; CDR3: CASSLVAGGYEQYF
D: TRBD1; size: NA; J: TRBJ1-3; V: TRBV10-3; DNA: TGTGCCATCAGCTCGGGACAGGGTTACTCTGGAAACACCATATATTTT; CDR3: CAISSGQGYSGNTIYF
D: NA; size: NA; J: TRBJ2-7; V: TRBV6-1; DNA: TGTGCCAGCAGTCCCGGTGCTAGGTACGAGCAGTACTTC; CDR3: CASSPGARYEQYF
D: TRBD2; size: NA; J: TRBJ2-3; V: TRBV7-9; DNA: TGTGCCAGCAGCTTAGGGACTAGCGGGAGCGTCACAGATACGCAGTATTTT; CDR3: CASSLGTSGSVTDTQYF
D: NA; size: NA; J: TRBJ1-1; V: TRBV7-8; DNA: TGTGCCAGCAGCTTAGAAGACATGTTCAACACTGAAGCTTTCTTT; CDR3: CASSLEDMFNTEAFF
D: TRBD2; size: NA; J: TRBJ2-1; V: TRBV19; DNA: TGTGCCAGTTCGGGACTAGCGCCTACTGAGAGCTCCTACAATGAGCAGTTCTTC; CDR3: CASSGLAPTESSYNEQFF
D: NA; size: NA; J: TRBJ2-7; V: TRBV5-1; DNA: TGCGCCAGCAGCTTGCCGGGAACGGGCGAGCAGTACTTC; CDR3: CASSLPGTGEQYF
D: NA; size: NA; J: TRBJ2-3; V: TRBV28; DNA: TGTGCCAGCAGTCCGACTAGGGGAGATACGCAGTATTTT; CDR3: CASSPTRGDTQYF